The table lists the clone carrying this T cell receptor beta chain with many counts. Its antigen is undetermined. Isolation of naive CD8 T cells was achieved by sorting on a CD8+CD4-CCR7+CD45RA+ phenotype. The CDR3 loop spans 14 amino acids. Germline V CDR1 and CDR2: SGHDT, YYEEEE. The ends were cut back, 4 bases at V and 4 bases at J, with 14 bases in the middle. The source of the sample is a study of molecular identifiers for immune sequencing clone quantification. Study-level points and caveats: Molecules of identical TCR sharing a barcode could underestimate highly expanded clone sizes. The share of molecules held by clones above 20 RNA copies was over 98% in effector cells and under 1% in naive cells.

TCRdb reprocessed the PCR reads via MiXCR and lists one record per CDR3 protein. The sample comprises around 480,000 distinct CDR3 sequences, about 22% of which are singletons, and about 0.78% rests with the top ten. This receptor was obtained from a human donor in good health. Some libraries in this study had Jurkat cell RNA spiked in. The rearrangement links TRBV5-6 to TRBJ1-2; TRBD1 is a possible D gene (5 bases). The sequenced sample was naive CD8+ T cells from blood, with Jurkat cell RNA spiked in. The sample's subset: FACS-sorted CD8+CD4-CCR7+CD45RA+ naive T cells. As DNA, the CDR3 is TGTGCCAGCAGCCTCCCAACAGGTGCCTATGGCTACACCTTC. Its translation is CASSLPTGAYGYTF.